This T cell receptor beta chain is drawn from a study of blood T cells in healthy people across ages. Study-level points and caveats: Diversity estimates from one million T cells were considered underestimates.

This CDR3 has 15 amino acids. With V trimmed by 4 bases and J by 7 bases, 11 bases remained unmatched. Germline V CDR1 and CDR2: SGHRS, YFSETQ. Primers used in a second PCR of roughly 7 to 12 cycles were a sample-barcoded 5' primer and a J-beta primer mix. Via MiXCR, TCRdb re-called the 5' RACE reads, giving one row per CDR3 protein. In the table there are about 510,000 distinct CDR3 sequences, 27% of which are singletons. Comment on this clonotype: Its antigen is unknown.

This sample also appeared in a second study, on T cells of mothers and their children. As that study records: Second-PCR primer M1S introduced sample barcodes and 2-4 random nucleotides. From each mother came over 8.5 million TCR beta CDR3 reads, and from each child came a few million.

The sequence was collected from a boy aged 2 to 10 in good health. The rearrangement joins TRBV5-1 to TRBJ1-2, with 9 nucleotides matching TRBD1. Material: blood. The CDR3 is CASSIQTGGTFGYTF. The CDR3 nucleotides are TGCGCCAGCAGCATCCAGACAGGGGGGACTTTTGGCTACACCTTC.